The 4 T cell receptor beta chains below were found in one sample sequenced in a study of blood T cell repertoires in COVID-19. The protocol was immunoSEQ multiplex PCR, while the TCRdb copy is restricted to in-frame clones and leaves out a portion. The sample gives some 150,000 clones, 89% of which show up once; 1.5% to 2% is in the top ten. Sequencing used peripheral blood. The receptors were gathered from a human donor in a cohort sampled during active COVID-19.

Here the CDR3 DNA reads TGCGCCAGCAGCTTGGGGCCGGGGGGGCCGTACGAGCAGTACTTC. Its protein is CASSLGPGGPYEQYF. The gene calls are TRBV5-1 and TRBJ2-7, with 8 bases that match TRBD2. The CDR3 totals 15 residues. From germline, CDR1 is SGHRS and CDR2 YFSETQ. The trim removed 0 bases at V and 4 bases at J, leaving 6 bases unmatched. Full variable domain (outside the CDR3, taken from reference TRBV5-1 and TRBJ2-7): KAGVTQTPRYLIKTRGQQVTLSCSPISGHRSVSWYQQTPGQGLQFLFEYFSETQRNKGNFPGRFSGRQFSNSRSEMNVSTLELGDSALYLCASSLGPGGPYEQYFGPGTRLTVT.

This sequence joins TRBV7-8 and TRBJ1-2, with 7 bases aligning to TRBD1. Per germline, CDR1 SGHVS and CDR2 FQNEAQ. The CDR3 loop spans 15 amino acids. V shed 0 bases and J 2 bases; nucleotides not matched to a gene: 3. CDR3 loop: CASSLAGQLNYGYTF. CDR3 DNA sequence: TGTGCCAGCAGCTTAGCGGGACAGCTAAACTATGGCTACACCTTC.

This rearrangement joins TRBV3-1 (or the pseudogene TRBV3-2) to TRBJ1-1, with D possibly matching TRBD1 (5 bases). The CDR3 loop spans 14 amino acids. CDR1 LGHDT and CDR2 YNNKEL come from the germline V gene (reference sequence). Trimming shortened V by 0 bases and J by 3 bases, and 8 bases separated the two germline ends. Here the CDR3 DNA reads TGTGCCAGCAGCCAAGAAGGGGAGGACACTGAAGCTTTCTTT. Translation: CASSQEGEDTEAFF.

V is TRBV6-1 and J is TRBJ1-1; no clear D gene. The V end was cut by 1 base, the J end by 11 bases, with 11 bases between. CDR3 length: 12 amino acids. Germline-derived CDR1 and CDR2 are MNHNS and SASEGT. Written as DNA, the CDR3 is TGTGCCAGCAGTGAAGGAGGCGGTGATGCTTTCTTT. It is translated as CASSEGGGDAFF.